What follows is one T cell receptor (beta chain) and its context. Its specific antigen is unknown. Qualities for individual bases were not recorded, and no much larger clone is one base off. The immunoSEQ Assay, a bias-controlled multiplex PCR, was used to amplify TCRbeta CDR3 regions from genomic DNA. On the study's bioinformatics: Nucleated cell counts per sample were estimated from amplification of reference gene primers within the assay. To quantify the absolute abundance of each unique TCRbeta CDR3 rearrangement, sequence reads were collapsed and filtered. For each sample, productive Simpson clonality was calculated as the square root of Simpson's diversity index across productive rearrangements. TCRdb limited this immuneACCESS table to in-frame rearrangements with V and J called. A share of clones is missing; checked studies link under half to unresolved V genes, and the rest is unexplained. D and trimming come from the DNA, and the V and J calls and clone size come from that table. A total of 240,000 or so clones appear in this sample, roughly 80% of them only once. Of the sample, about 3.2% falls within the top ten clones.

Collaborating institutions collected whole blood in K2EDTA tubes following their own protocols. For TCRbeta analysis, collaborator samples were shipped as frozen whole blood, as isolated PBMCs, or as DNA extracted from either sample type. This sample stems from a study of blood T cell repertoires in COVID-19 (dated by TCRdb to 2018 to 2020). Regarding the study in general: Samples from collaborators originated in the United States, Italy and Spain and spanned both the acute and convalescent phases of COVID-19. HLA class I and class II types, where available, came from metadata supplied by the sample provider rather than from assay-based typing. The prospective study material was composed of cDNA or gDNA derived from T cells, B-cell-depleted T cells, or PBMCs. Subjects who had been exposed to COVID-19, were actively infected with it, or had recovered from it provided the deeply sampled blood TCRbeta repertoires that made up the dataset. The repertoires were released in a freely available public database intended as a resource for research on the immune response to SARS-CoV-2. Sample metadata almost always included a de-identified subject ID, COVID-19 status, age in years and sex. The samples were drawn from the first 160 participants of the ongoing ImmuneRACE study and from over 950 subjects provided by 6 global collaborators.

According to the germline V gene, CDR1 reads SGHVS and CDR2 reads FNYEAQ. V loses 5 bases at its end and J loses 9 bases; junction bases beyond the gene matches: 13. The CDR3, from cysteine to phenylalanine, totals 16 residues. Only the CDR3 region is kept as DNA, spanning 48 bases read in frame from base 1. The paper as a whole reports these results and caveats: How much clinical and demographic metadata was included differed by source and by participant, and the metadata was provided uncurated.

Sequencing was performed on peripheral blood. This chain joins TRBV7-6 to TRBJ1-6, and 7 bases in between align with TRBD1. This receptor was taken from a woman between 18 and 29 years old with acute or convalescent COVID-19. The CDR3 here reads CASSQNYRGVGSPLHF. The bases read TGTGCCAGCAGCCAAAACTACAGGGGAGTTGGTTCACCCCTCCACTTT.